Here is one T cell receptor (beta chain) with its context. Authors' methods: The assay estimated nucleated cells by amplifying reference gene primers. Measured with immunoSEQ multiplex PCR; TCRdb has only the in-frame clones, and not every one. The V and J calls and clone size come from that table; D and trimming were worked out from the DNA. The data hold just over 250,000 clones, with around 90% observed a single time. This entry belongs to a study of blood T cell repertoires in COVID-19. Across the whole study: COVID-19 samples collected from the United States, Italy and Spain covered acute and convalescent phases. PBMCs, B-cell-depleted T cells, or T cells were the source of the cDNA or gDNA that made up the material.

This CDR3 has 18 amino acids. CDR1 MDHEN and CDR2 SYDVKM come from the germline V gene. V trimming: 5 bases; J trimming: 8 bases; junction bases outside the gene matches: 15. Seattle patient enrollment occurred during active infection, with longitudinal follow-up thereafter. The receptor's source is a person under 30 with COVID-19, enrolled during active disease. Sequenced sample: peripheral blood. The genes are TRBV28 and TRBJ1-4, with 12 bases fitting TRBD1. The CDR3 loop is CASSRPGTGGHEWEKLFF. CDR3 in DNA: TGTGCCAGCAGTCGACCCGGGACAGGGGGCCACGAATGGGAAAAACTGTTTTTT. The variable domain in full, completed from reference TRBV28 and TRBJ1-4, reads DVKVTQSSRYLVKRTGEKVFLECVQDMDHENMFWYRQDPGLGLRLIYFSYDVKMKEKGDIPEGYSVSREKKERFSLILESASTNQTSMYLCASSRPGTGGHEWEKLFFGSGTQLSVL.